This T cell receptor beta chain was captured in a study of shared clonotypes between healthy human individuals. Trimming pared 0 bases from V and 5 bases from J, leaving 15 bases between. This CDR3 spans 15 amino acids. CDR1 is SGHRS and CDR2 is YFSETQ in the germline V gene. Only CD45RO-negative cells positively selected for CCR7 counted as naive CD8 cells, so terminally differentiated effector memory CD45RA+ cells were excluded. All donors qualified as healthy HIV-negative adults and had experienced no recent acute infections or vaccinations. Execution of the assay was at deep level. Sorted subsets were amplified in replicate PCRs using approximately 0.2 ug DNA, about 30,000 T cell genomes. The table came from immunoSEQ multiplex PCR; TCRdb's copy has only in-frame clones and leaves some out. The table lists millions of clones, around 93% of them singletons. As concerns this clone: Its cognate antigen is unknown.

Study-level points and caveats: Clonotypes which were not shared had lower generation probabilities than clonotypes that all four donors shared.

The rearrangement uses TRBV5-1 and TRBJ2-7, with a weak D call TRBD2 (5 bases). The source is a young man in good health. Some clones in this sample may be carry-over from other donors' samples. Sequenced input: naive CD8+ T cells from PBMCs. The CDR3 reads CASSLAIARRNEQYF. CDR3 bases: TGCGCCAGCAGCTTGGCCATCGCCAGGAGGAACGAGCAGTACTTC. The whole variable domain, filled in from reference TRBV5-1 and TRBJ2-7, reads KAGVTQTPRYLIKTRGQQVTLSCSPISGHRSVSWYQQTPGQGLQFLFEYFSETQRNKGNFPGRFSGRQFSNSRSEMNVSTLELGDSALYLCASSLAIARRNEQYFGPGTRLTVT.